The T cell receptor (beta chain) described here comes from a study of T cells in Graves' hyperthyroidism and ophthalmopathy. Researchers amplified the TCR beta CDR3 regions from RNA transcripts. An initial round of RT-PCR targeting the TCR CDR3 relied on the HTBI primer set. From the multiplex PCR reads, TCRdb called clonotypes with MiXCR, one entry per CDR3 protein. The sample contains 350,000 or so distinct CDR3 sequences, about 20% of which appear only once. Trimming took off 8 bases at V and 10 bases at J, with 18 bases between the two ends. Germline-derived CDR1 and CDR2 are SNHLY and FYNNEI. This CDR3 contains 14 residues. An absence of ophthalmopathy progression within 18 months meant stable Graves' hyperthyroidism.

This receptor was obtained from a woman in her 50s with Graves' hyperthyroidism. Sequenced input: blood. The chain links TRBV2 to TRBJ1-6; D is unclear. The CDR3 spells CASRLSLVVSPLHF. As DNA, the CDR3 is TGTGCCAGCCGGCTTAGCCTGGTTGTCTCACCCCTCCACTTT.